This T cell receptor (beta chain) was sequenced during a study of OX40 agonist ivuxolimab in advanced cancers. Turning to the study itself: Administration of intravenous ivuxolimab to patients occurred every 2 weeks at 0.01 to 10 mg/kg. Treatment received earlier with anti-PD-1, anti-PD-L1 or anti-CTLA-4 agents was allowed, and 40% had some.

The repertoire was sequenced with immunoSEQ multiplex PCR; TCRdb's copy has only in-frame clones and lacks some. The table includes over 15,000 clones, approximately 83% detected once. As regards this clone: Its antigen is still unknown.

Study outcomes and limitations: The study observed clonal expansion of CD4+ and CD8+ blood T cells by week 6 at 0.1 to 3.0 mg/kg.

Blood samples were obtained at baseline, cycle 4 day 1, and cycle 7 day 1. The V gene lost 0 bases and the J gene lost 1 base, with 7 bases spanning the gap. CDR1 is SGHRS and CDR2 is YFSETQ in the germline V gene. The CDR3 has 14 amino acids. The receptor was isolated from an adult with an advanced solid tumor such as melanoma, head and neck, liver or kidney cancer. This chain uses TRBV5-1 with TRBJ1-1, with no clear D. Sequenced material: CD4+ or CD8+ T cells sorted from blood, taken in a trial of the OX40 agonist ivuxolimab. Here the CDR3 reads CASSLAGWNTEAFF. The CDR3 DNA follows: TGCGCCAGCAGCTTGGCCGGGTGGAACACTGAAGCTTTCTTT.